Detailed here is one T cell receptor beta chain. From germline, CDR1 is SGHRS and CDR2 YFSETQ. This CDR3 contains 16 residues. The germline V and J ends were trimmed by 2 bases and 1 base, with 13 bases remaining between them. A second PCR of roughly 7 to 11 cycles used a sample-barcoded 5' primer and a J-beta primer mix. TCRdb reprocessed the 5' RACE reads with MiXCR, giving one entry per CDR3 protein. The data show approximately 800,000 distinct CDR3 sequences, around 50% seen once. The sample comes from a study of blood T cells in healthy people across ages. The sequencing input was blood. The clonotype was recovered from an elderly man in good health. V is TRBV5-1 and J is TRBJ2-1; perhaps D is TRBD1 or TRBD2 (5 bases each). This CDR3 is CASSFRDASSYNEQFF. CDR3 nucleotides: TGCGCCAGCAGCTTTAGGGACGCAAGTTCCTACAATGAGCAGTTCTTC. Complete variable domain (other parts from reference TRBV5-1 and TRBJ2-1): KAGVTQTPRYLIKTRGQQVTLSCSPISGHRSVSWYQQTPGQGLQFLFEYFSETQRNKGNFPGRFSGRQFSNSRSEMNVSTLELGDSALYLCASSFRDASSYNEQFFGPGTRLTVL.